These 28 T cell receptor beta chains were sequenced from one sample in a study of blood T cell repertoires in COVID-19. Sequencing used immunoSEQ multiplex PCR; TCRdb keeps in-frame clones, though not all of them. The sample includes approximately 180,000 clones, more than 70% seen only once; the top ten take roughly 6%. Sequencing was performed on PBMCs or T cells enriched from blood (not recorded which). These receptors were obtained from a man between 35 and 55 years old who had recovered from COVID-19.

This clone was seen once. The chain joins TRBV7-3 to TRBJ2-1; 12 bases map to TRBD2. V shed 3 bases and J 8 bases; nucleotides not matched to a gene: 5. The CDR3 has 15 amino acids. Per germline, CDR1 SGHTA and CDR2 FQGTGA. The CDR3 region has the DNA TGTGCCAGCAGCTTCGCGACTAGCGGGAGTGATGAGCAGTTCTTC. As protein: CASSFATSGSDEQFF.

This clone was picked up one time. The chain employs TRBV11-2 and TRBJ2-5; 11 bases agree with TRBD2. The CDR3 covers 14 residues. The V gene's germline CDR1 is SGHAT and CDR2 FQNNGV. Germline trimming cut 5 bases from V and 9 bases from J; bases unmatched to any gene: 8. CDR3 loop: CASSLAGGDKAQYF. In nucleotides, the CDR3 is TGTGCCAGCAGCCTAGCGGGGGGTGATAAGGCCCAGTACTTC.

This rearrangement joins TRBV9 to TRBJ2-5, with TRBD1 matching over 7 bases. With 4 bases clipped from V and 2 bases from J, the junction kept 11 bases outside the gene matches. Germline CDR1 SGDLS, CDR2 YYNGEE. This CDR3 contains 16 residues. The CDR3 region has the DNA TGTGCCAGCAGCCAATCGACAGGGCGATTACAAGAGACCCAGTACTTC. Protein sequence: CASSQSTGRLQETQYF.

The CDR3: CASSPEQGGNTIYF. Here the CDR3 DNA reads TGCGCCAGCAGCCCCGAACAGGGGGGAAACACCATATATTTT. This chain connects TRBV5-1 to TRBJ1-3; 7 bases line up with TRBD1. The CDR3 spans 14 residues. V trimming: 4 bases; J trimming: 4 bases; junction bases outside the gene matches: 5. Germline assignment: CDR1 SGHRS and CDR2 YFSETQ.

The chain links TRBV7-6 to TRBJ2-7; 8 bases map to TRBD1. The germline CDR1 and CDR2 sequences are SGHVS and FNYEAQ. With 1 base clipped from V and 2 bases from J, the junction kept 7 bases outside the gene matches. The CDR3 totals 16 residues. This CDR3 is CASSLGAPDRAYEQYF. CDR3 nucleotides: TGTGCCAGCAGCTTAGGGGCTCCGGACAGGGCCTACGAGCAGTACTTC.

The J gene is TRBJ2-2, the V gene TRBV6-5; D is uncertain. V lost 7 bases and J lost 1, with 4 bases in between. CDR3 size: 12 residues. Germline values: CDR1 MNHEY, CDR2 SVGAGI. DNA for the CDR3: TGTGCCAGCATTATGAACACCGGGGAGCTGTTTTTT. Amino acid sequence: CASIMNTGELFF.

This clone was observed once. The chain combines TRBV9 with TRBJ1-4; a weak D match, TRBD1 (6 bases). Germline V gives CDR1 SGDLS, CDR2 YYNGEE. The CDR3 contains 15 residues. Trimming removed 3 bases from V and 2 bases from J, with 11 bases in between. The CDR3 DNA follows: TGTGCCAGCAGCGGAAATACAGGGACTAATGAAAAACTGTTTTTT. It translates to CASSGNTGTNEKLFF.

The gene calls are TRBV11-2 and TRBJ1-2, with TRBD1 matching 7 bases. CDR3 length: 13 amino acids. Germline trimming cut 5 bases from V and 8 bases from J; bases unmatched to any gene: 8. CDR1 is SGHAT, CDR2 FQNNGV, per germline. CDR3 coding DNA: TGTGCCAGCAGCCTAATACAGGGGACGGGCTACACCTTC. It yields the protein CASSLIQGTGYTF. The full variable domain, in which reference TRBV11-2 and TRBJ1-2 provide the parts outside the CDR3, is EAGVAQSPRYKIIEKRQSVAFWCNPISGHATLYWYQQILGQGPKLLIQFQNNGVVDDSQLPKDRFSAERLKGVDSTLKIQPAKLEDSAVYLCASSLIQGTGYTFGSGTRLTVV.

This clone was seen only once. The chain links TRBV2 to TRBJ1-1; 11 positions match TRBD1. The germline V gene has CDR1 SNHLY and CDR2 FYNNEI. CDR3 length: 14 residues. V dropped 5 bases and J dropped 8; count of bases not matched to a gene: 7. In nucleotides, the CDR3 is TGTGCCAGCAGTACCGACGGGACAGGGGGAGAAGCTTTCTTT. Translated, it gives CASSTDGTGGEAFF.

The V and J genes are TRBV30 and TRBJ1-2, with 7 bases that match TRBD1. The CDR3 has 14 residues. Germline values: CDR1 GTSNPN, CDR2 SVGIG (reference sequence). V was pared by 3 bases and J by 4 bases, with 8 bases of the junction left unmatched. CDR3 bases: TGTGCCTGGAGAGGGAGAGGGGGCGTCTATGGCTACACCTTC. Its translation is CAWRGRGGVYGYTF.

The chain uses TRBV20-1 and TRBJ2-1; D perhaps matches TRBD1 (6 bases). Trimming removed 3 bases from V and 1 base from J, with 13 bases in between. This CDR3 has 15 residues. In germline, CDR1 is DFQATT, CDR2 SNEGSKA (reference sequence). The CDR3, as DNA: TGCAGTGCTAGTCCCCGACAGGTATCCTACAATGAGCAGTTCTTC. Translated: CSASPRQVSYNEQFF.

This sequence joins TRBV4-2 and TRBJ2-1; 10 nucleotides match TRBD2. After removal of 3 bases from V and 3 bases from J, the junction contained 5 bases not matched to a gene. The germline gives CDR1 LGHNA, CDR2 YNFKEQ. This CDR3 contains 16 residues. CDR3 sequence: CASSQSGTSDYNEQFF. For the CDR3, the DNA is TGTGCCAGCAGCCAGTCCGGGACTAGCGACTACAATGAGCAGTTCTTC.

The V gene is TRBV11-3, the J gene TRBJ2-2, with a possible D match to TRBD1 (6 bases). Trimming cost V 0 bases and J 1 base, with 15 bases left between them. CDR3 length: 18 residues. In germline, CDR1 is SGHNT, CDR2 YENEEA. The CDR3 here is CASSLEKWGLGNTGELFF. The CDR3 DNA reads as TGTGCCAGCAGCTTAGAGAAGTGGGGGCTGGGGAACACCGGGGAGCTGTTTTTT. The full variable domain, completed using reference TRBV11-3 and TRBJ2-2, is EAGVVQSPRYKIIEKKQPVAFWCNPISGHNTLYWYLQNLGQGPELLIRYENEEAVDDSQLPKDRFSAERLKGVDSTLKIQPAELGDSAVYLCASSLEKWGLGNTGELFFGEGSRLTVL.

V is TRBV18 and J is TRBJ1-1; D perhaps matches TRBD1 (5 bases). CDR3 length: 15 amino acids. V gave up 6 bases and J gave up 1 base, with 15 bases separating them. Germline CDR1 reads KGHSH; CDR2 reads LQKENI. CDR3 bases: TGTGCCAGCTCGTATCAGGGACTCCCGAACACTGAAGCTTTCTTT. It specifies CASSYQGLPNTEAFF.

This rearrangement joins TRBV13 to TRBJ2-5; 10 nucleotides agree with TRBD2. CDR1 and CDR2 from the germline V gene are PRHDT and FYEKMQ (reference sequence). J gave up 1 base and V 5 bases, and 7 bases lay outside the gene matches. CDR3 length equals 16 residues. This chain's CDR3 is CASSAPTSGFQETQYF. The CDR3 DNA reads as TGTGCCAGCAGCGCCCCGACTAGCGGGTTCCAAGAGACCCAGTACTTC.

This clone was detected once. V gene TRBV7-8 combines with J gene TRBJ1-1; D ambiguous. V was trimmed by 6 bases and J by 5 bases, leaving 16 bases between them. This CDR3 region has 14 residues. The germline V gene encodes CDR1 SGHVS and CDR2 FQNEAQ. CDR3 loop: CASRDPRRGTEAFF. The DNA of the CDR3 is TGTGCCAGCAGAGACCCTCGCAGAGGGACTGAAGCTTTCTTT.

The chain recombines TRBV19 with TRBJ1-2, with D perhaps matching TRBD1 (5 bases). In germline, CDR1 is LNHDA, CDR2 SQIVND (reference sequence). The CDR3 covers 13 residues. V gave up 6 bases and J gave up 3 bases, with 11 bases separating them. The CDR3 DNA sequence: TGTGCCAGTAGCTTCCAAGGGGACTATGGCTACACCTTC. Its protein product is CASSFQGDYGYTF.

The chain combines TRBV5-6 with TRBJ2-5; D gene uncertain. CDR3 length equals 16 residues. Between the trimmed V and J ends, which lost 4 bases and 2 bases, there was a span of 18 bases. Germline CDR1 and CDR2: SGHDT and YYEEEE. The CDR3 protein is CASSPRRAALQETQYF. CDR3 DNA: TGTGCCAGCAGCCCCCGAAGAGCCGCCCTTCAAGAGACCCAGTACTTC.

The V and J genes are TRBV20-1 and TRBJ1-2, with a tentative D call TRBD1 (6 bases). Trimming left V 7 bases short and J 5 bases short, with 11 bases between. CDR1 is DFQATT and CDR2 is SNEGSKA in the germline V gene (reference sequence). The CDR3 spans 11 residues. The CDR3 reads CSVTGNYGYTF. The CDR3 bases are TGCAGTGTCACAGGGAATTATGGCTACACCTTC.

J is TRBJ2-7 and V is TRBV29-1, with D possibly matching TRBD1 (6 bases). The CDR3 is made up of 12 amino acids. Germline V CDR1 and CDR2: SQVTM, ANQGSEA. Trimming cost V 7 bases and J 5 bases, with 15 bases left between them. The CDR3 region has the DNA TGCAGCGCCGGACAGCCTCCTGACGAGCAGTACTTC. Residues: CSAGQPPDEQYF.

The genes are TRBV2 and TRBJ1-1, with D possibly TRBD1 on 6 matching bases. V was shortened by 11 bases and J by 1 base, with 17 bases between the two germline ends. The CDR3 has 14 residues. CDR1 is SNHLY, CDR2 FYNNEI, per germline. The CDR3 DNA reads as TGTGCCCGAAAGCCGACAGGAGGGAACACTGAAGCTTTCTTT. Translating gives CARKPTGGNTEAFF.

The chain is built from TRBV5-4 and TRBJ2-5; the D gene is possibly TRBD2 (6 bases). In germline, CDR1 is SGHNT, CDR2 YYREEE (reference sequence). V lost 4 bases and J lost 2, with 12 bases in between. The CDR3 is 14 amino acids. The chain's CDR3 is CASSPGEKQETQYF. For the CDR3, the DNA is TGTGCCAGCAGCCCGGGGGAGAAACAAGAGACCCAGTACTTC.

The chain joins TRBV7-3 to TRBJ2-1, with 10 bases lining up with TRBD1. V dropped 4 bases and J dropped 7; count of bases not matched to a gene: 4. Germline assignment: CDR1 SGHTA and CDR2 FQGTGA. The CDR3 consists of 14 residues. CDR3 sequence reads: CASSSGTGVNEQFF. The CDR3 coding sequence is TGTGCCAGCAGCTCAGGGACAGGGGTTAATGAGCAGTTCTTC.

The chain carries TRBV6-5 and TRBJ1-1; 7 bases agree with TRBD1. J gave up 7 bases and V 6 bases, and 11 bases lay outside the gene matches. This CDR3 region has 14 residues. Germline assignment: CDR1 MNHEY and CDR2 SVGAGI. CDR3 in DNA: TGTGCCAGCAGCAACATCTATTACAGGGGTGAAGCTTTCTTT. It yields the protein CASSNIYYRGEAFF.

The rearrangement joins TRBV5-4 to TRBJ1-2; no reliable D call. The germline CDR1 and CDR2 sequences are SGHNT and YYREEE (reference sequence). The V end was cut by 1 base, the J end by 3 bases, with 4 bases between. The CDR3 covers 12 residues. CDR3 nucleotide sequence: TGTGCCAGCAGCTTGCCGGACTATGGCTACACCTTC. It codes for CASSLPDYGYTF.

This clone is a singleton in its sample. V and J are TRBV28 and TRBJ1-1; D call uncertain. This CDR3 is built from 14 residues. Germline CDR1 is MDHEN and CDR2 is SYDVKM. Trimming removed 6 bases from V and 9 bases from J, with 20 bases in between. CDR3 DNA sequence: TGTGCCAGCAGCCCACCTAGGCAGATTCATCAAGCTTTCTTT. As protein: CASSPPRQIHQAFF.

The chain couples TRBV9 to TRBJ2-7; 11 bases line up with TRBD2. The germline CDR1 and CDR2 sequences are SGDLS and YYNGEE. V lost 4 bases to trimming and J lost 1 base; unmatched junction nucleotides: 7. The CDR3 consists of 16 residues. The CDR3 coding sequence is TGTGCCAGCAGCATTAGCGGGGGGGCTGGGTCCTACGAGCAGTACTTC. This translates into CASSISGGAGSYEQYF.

The chain recombines TRBV11-1 with TRBJ2-2; D remains ambiguous. Trimming shortened V by 6 bases and J by 7 bases, and 15 bases separated the two germline ends. The CDR3 loop spans 14 amino acids. Germline values: CDR1 SGHAT, CDR2 FQDESV (reference sequence). CDR3 DNA sequence: TGTGCCAGCAGAGTTAGGTCGGGTGGCGGGGAGCTGTTTTTT. Translated, it gives CASRVRSGGGELFF. Based on the CDR3 plus reference TRBV11-1 and TRBJ2-2, the full variable domain is EAEVAQSPRYKITEKSQAVAFWCDPISGHATLYWYRQILGQGPELLVQFQDESVVDDSQLPKDRFSAERLKGVDSTLKIQPAELGDSAMYLCASRVRSGGGELFFGEGSRLTVL.